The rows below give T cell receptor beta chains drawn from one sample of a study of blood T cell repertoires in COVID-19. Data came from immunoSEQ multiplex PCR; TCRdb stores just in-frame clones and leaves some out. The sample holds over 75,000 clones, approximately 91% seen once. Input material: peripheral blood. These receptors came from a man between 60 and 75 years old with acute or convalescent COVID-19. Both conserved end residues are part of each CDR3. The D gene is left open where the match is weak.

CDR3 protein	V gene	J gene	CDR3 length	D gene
CAITADRTYGYTF	TRBV10-3	TRBJ1-2	13	-
CASSPEGGGNTGELFF	TRBV18	TRBJ2-2	16	-
CASSLDRNTGELFF	TRBV11-3	TRBJ2-2	14	-
CASSRGDREDGYTF	TRBV19	TRBJ1-2	14	TRBD1
CASSDLAGAIQETQYF	TRBV3-1/TRBV3-2	TRBJ2-5	16	TRBD2
CASSGTVYEQYF	TRBV28	TRBJ2-7	12	TRBD1
CASTVDSEQFF	TRBV10-2	TRBJ2-1	11	-
CASRNPSTDTQYF	TRBV27	TRBJ2-3	13	-
CASSTSGGTYEQYF	TRBV5-4	TRBJ2-7	14	TRBD1
CASTNTQGTGELFF	TRBV6-5	TRBJ2-2	14	-
CAWGDRSSGNTIYF	TRBV30	TRBJ1-3	14	-
CASSQTGIHRNGYTF	TRBV7-2	TRBJ1-2	15	-
CASSDWRESQAETQYF	TRBV10-1	TRBJ2-5	16	TRBD2
CASSPTGLNEQYF	TRBV27	TRBJ2-7	13	-
CASSYSGSGQLGYTF	TRBV6-5	TRBJ1-2	15	-
CASSLGGIITGELFF	TRBV5-6	TRBJ2-2	15	-
CASSPGGPKGGEQYF	TRBV5-6	TRBJ2-7	15	-
CAGGISGANVLTF	TRBV13	TRBJ2-6	13	-